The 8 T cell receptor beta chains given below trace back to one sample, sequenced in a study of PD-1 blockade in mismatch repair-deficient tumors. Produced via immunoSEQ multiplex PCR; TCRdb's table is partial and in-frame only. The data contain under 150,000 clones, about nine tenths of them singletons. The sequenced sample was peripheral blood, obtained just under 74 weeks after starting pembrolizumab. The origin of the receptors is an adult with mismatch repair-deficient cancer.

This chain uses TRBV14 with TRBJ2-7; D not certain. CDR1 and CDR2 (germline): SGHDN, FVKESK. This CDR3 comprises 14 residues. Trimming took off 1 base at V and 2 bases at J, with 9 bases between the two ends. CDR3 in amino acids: CASSQGVLAYEQYF. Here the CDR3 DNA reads TGTGCCAGCAGCCAAGGAGTCCTGGCCTACGAGCAGTACTTC.

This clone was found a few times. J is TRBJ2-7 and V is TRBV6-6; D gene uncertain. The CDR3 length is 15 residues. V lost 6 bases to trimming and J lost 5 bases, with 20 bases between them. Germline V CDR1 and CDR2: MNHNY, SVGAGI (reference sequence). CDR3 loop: CASSYLLANVDEQYF. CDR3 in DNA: TGTGCCAGCAGCTACCTCCTTGCTAACGTGGACGAGCAGTACTTC.

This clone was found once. The CDR3 protein is CASSQDWGGGELFF. Here the CDR3 DNA reads TGCGCCAGCAGCCAAGATTGGGGTGGCGGGGAGCTGTTTTTT. The V and J genes are TRBV4-1 and TRBJ2-2; no clear D gene. CDR1 is MGHRA, CDR2 YSYEKL, per germline. With 0 bases removed from V and 7 bases from J, the gap between germline ends came to 9 bases. CDR3 size: 14 residues.

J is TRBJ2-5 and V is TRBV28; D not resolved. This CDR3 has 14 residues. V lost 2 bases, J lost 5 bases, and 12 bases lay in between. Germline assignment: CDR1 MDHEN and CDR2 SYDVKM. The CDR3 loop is CASSLDRVSETQYF. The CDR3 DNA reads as TGTGCCAGCAGTTTAGACCGGGTTTCGGAGACCCAGTACTTC.

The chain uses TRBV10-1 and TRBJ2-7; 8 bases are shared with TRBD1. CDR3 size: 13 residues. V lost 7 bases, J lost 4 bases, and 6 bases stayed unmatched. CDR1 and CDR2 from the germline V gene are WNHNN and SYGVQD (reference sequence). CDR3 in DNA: TGCGCCAGCACCTGTGGACAGGGTTACGAGCAGTACTTC. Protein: CASTCGQGYEQYF.

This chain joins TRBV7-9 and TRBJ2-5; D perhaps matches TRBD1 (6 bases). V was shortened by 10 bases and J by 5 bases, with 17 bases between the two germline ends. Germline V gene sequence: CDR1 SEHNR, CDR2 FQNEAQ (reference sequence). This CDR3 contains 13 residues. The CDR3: CATGRDQGETQYF. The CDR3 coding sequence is TGTGCCACCGGCCGAGATCAGGGGGAGACCCAGTACTTC.

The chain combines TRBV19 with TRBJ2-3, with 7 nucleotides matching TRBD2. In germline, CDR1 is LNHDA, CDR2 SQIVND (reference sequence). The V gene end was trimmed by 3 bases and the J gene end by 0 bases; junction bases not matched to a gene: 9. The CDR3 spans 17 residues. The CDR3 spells CASSMERAGLSTDTQYF. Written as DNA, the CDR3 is TGTGCCAGTAGTATGGAGAGAGCGGGACTCAGCACAGATACGCAGTATTTT.

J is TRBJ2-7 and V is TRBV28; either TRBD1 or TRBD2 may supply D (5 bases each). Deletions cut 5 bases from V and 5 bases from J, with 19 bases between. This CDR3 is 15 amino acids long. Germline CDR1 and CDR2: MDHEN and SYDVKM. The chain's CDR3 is CASSGDHRGLHEQYF. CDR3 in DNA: TGTGCCAGCAGTGGGGACCATCGAGGTCTCCACGAGCAGTACTTC.